Following are 27 T cell receptor beta chains from one sample sequenced in a study of blood T cell repertoires in COVID-19 (dated by TCRdb to the early 2020s). Libraries were prepared through the immunoSEQ multiplex PCR assay. TCRdb took this table from immuneACCESS and kept in-frame rearrangements with V and J called. Such tables lack part of the clones; where checked against another copy, unresolved V genes explain under half of the gap, and the rest is unexplained. The sample table contains 310,000 or so clones; only one count was recorded for approximately 90% of them. Of the sample, just under 9% falls within the top ten clones. The sample taken for sequencing was PBMCs or T cells enriched from blood (not recorded which). The receptors were gathered from a young woman who had recovered from COVID-19.

The chain has TRBV28 and TRBJ2-3; a possible D gene is TRBD1 (6 bases). Trimming left V 2 bases short and J 2 bases short, with 8 bases between. The CDR3 loop spans 14 amino acids. The germline CDR1 and CDR2 sequences are MDHEN and SYDVKM. The CDR3 protein is CASSLRQVTDTQYF. CDR3 nucleotide sequence: TGTGCCAGCAGTTTAAGACAGGTCACAGATACGCAGTATTTT.

J is TRBJ1-2 and V is TRBV7-8; TRBD1 agrees at 7 bases. The length of the CDR3 is 16 residues. Per the germline V gene, CDR1 is SGHVS and CDR2 is FQNEAQ. Trimming removed 1 base from V and 7 bases from J; junction bases left unmatched: 12. The CDR3 region is CASSLESRGRRFGYTF. CDR3 DNA: TGTGCCAGCAGCTTAGAATCGAGGGGGCGCAGATTTGGCTACACCTTC.

This rearrangement joins TRBV7-2 to TRBJ1-6; D is perhaps TRBD1 (6 bases). In germline, CDR1 is SGHTA, CDR2 FQGNSA. Trimming pared 6 bases from V and 0 bases from J, leaving 12 bases between. The CDR3 runs 16 residues. Here the CDR3 reads CASRQDSNSYNSPLHF. CDR3 nucleotides: TGTGCCAGCAGACAGGACAGTAACTCCTATAATTCACCCCTCCACTTT. The whole variable domain, remainder taken from reference TRBV7-2 and TRBJ1-6, is GAGVSQSPSNKVTEKGKDVELRCDPISGHTALYWYRQSLGQGLEFLIYFQGNSAPDKSGLPSDRFSAERTGGSVSTLTIQRTQQEDSAVYLCASRQDSNSYNSPLHFGNGTRLTVT.

This chain uses TRBV9 with TRBJ1-3; 10 nucleotides align to TRBD1. The CDR3 sequence is 16 residues long. The germline V gene has CDR1 SGDLS and CDR2 YYNGEE. After removal of 4 bases from V and 2 bases from J, the junction contained 6 bases not matched to a gene. This CDR3 is CASSIKGQGTGNTIYF. The CDR3 DNA reads TGTGCCAGCAGCATAAAGGGACAGGGGACTGGAAACACCATATATTTT.

This clone occurred a few times. The chain joins TRBV7-9 to TRBJ1-1; D is unclear. CDR3 length equals 11 residues. V lost 1 base to trimming and J lost 5 bases, with 2 bases between them. CDR1 is SEHNR, CDR2 FQNEAQ, per germline (reference sequence). The CDR3 DNA reads TGTGCCAGCAGCTTAGTAACTGAAGCTTTCTTT. Translating gives CASSLVTEAFF. The full variable domain, in which reference TRBV7-9 and TRBJ1-1 provide the parts outside the CDR3, is DTGVSQNPRHKITKRGQNVTFRCDPISEHNRLYWYRQTLGQGPEFLTYFQNEAQLEKSRLLSDRFSAERPKGSFSTLEIQRTEQGDSAMYLCASSLVTEAFFGQGTRLTVV.

The CDR3: CASSLARVSGGEYNEQFF. The CDR3 region has the DNA TGTGCCAGCAGCTTAGCGAGGGTTAGCGGGGGCGAATACAATGAGCAGTTCTTC. This sequence joins TRBV7-2 and TRBJ2-1; TRBD2 matches 9 bases. This CDR3 comprises 18 residues. The germline V gene has CDR1 SGHTA and CDR2 FQGNSA. With 0 bases clipped from V and 4 bases from J, the junction kept 10 bases outside the gene matches.

This clone appeared once. The CDR3 loop reads CATSRGHRGDATNEKLFF. CDR3 coding DNA: TGTGCCACCAGCAGAGGTCACCGGGGGGACGCAACTAATGAAAAACTGTTTTTT. The rearrangement uses TRBV15 and TRBJ1-4; TRBD1 is a possible D gene (5 bases). The CDR3 runs to 18 residues. CDR1 LNHNV and CDR2 YYDKDF come from the germline V gene (reference sequence). With 1 base removed from V and 0 bases from J, the gap between germline ends came to 15 bases.

The chain uses TRBV10-3 and TRBJ2-2; 9 nucleotides align to TRBD2. Germline assignment: CDR1 ENHRY and CDR2 SYGVKD. This CDR3 spans 17 amino acids. The junction had 8 bases not matched to a gene; V was cut back by 2 bases and J by 4 bases. Here the CDR3 reads CAISELAGLRGTGELFF. DNA for the CDR3: TGTGCCATCAGTGAGCTAGCGGGATTGAGGGGCACCGGGGAGCTGTTTTTT.

V gene TRBV6-2 or TRBV6-3 combines with J gene TRBJ1-1; D may be TRBD1 (6 bases). V gave up 6 bases and J gave up 7 bases, with 9 bases separating them. From germline, CDR1 is MNHEY and CDR2 SVGEGT. CDR3 length: 11 residues. The DNA of the CDR3 is TGTGCCAGCAGCCAGGGGCATGAAGCTTTCTTT. Translated: CASSQGHEAFF.

The rearrangement links TRBV28 to TRBJ1-1; 9 nucleotides match TRBD1. The junction had 2 bases not matched to a gene; V was cut back by 5 bases and J by 1 base. The germline V gene encodes CDR1 MDHEN and CDR2 SYDVKM. The CDR3 contains 14 residues. CDR3 residues: CASSGDRENTEAFF. The CDR3 DNA reads TGTGCCAGCAGTGGGGACAGGGAGAACACTGAAGCTTTCTTT.

The rearrangement uses TRBV7-6 and TRBJ2-3, with 9 bases aligning to TRBD2. Losses at the gene ends were 1 base for V and 5 bases for J; bases not matched to a gene: 7. There are 16 residues in the CDR3. Germline assignment: CDR1 SGHVS and CDR2 FNYEAQ. DNA of the CDR3: TGTGCCAGCAGCTTAGGTGGCGGGAGGGCCCTAGATACGCAGTATTTT. This gives the protein CASSLGGGRALDTQYF.

The chain couples TRBV6-2 or TRBV6-3 to TRBJ2-3, with TRBD2 matching 9 bases. CDR1 and CDR2 (germline): MNHEY, SVGEGT. The length of the CDR3 is 16 residues. V dropped 0 bases and J dropped 4; count of bases not matched to a gene: 5. CDR3: CASSYSSGGTPDTQYF. In nucleotides, the CDR3 is TGTGCCAGCAGTTACTCGAGCGGGGGGACGCCAGATACGCAGTATTTT.

A few counts support this clone. This chain joins TRBV19 and TRBJ2-7; D is perhaps TRBD2 (5 bases). Germline lookup yields CDR1 LNHDA and CDR2 SQIVND (reference sequence). V was clipped by 1 base and J by 3 bases, with 7 bases between them. CDR3 size: 13 residues. CDR3 bases: TGTGCCAGTAGTATAGGTGAGGGCTACGAGCAGTACTTC. It codes for CASSIGEGYEQYF.

The genes are TRBV19 and TRBJ1-3; the match to TRBD1 covers 10 bases. Looked up from germline, CDR1 is LNHDA and CDR2 is SQIVND (reference sequence). The CDR3 is 16 residues long. The V gene end was trimmed by 4 bases and the J gene end by 4 bases; junction bases not matched to a gene: 7. In DNA form, the CDR3 reads TGTGCCAGTAGTACCCGGGACAGGGGCCTCGGAAACACCATATATTTT. It specifies CASSTRDRGLGNTIYF.

This rearrangement joins TRBV12-3 or TRBV12-4 to TRBJ2-7; 7 bases are shared with TRBD1. This CDR3 is 13 amino acids long. V dropped 6 bases and J dropped 5; count of bases not matched to a gene: 7. In DNA, the CDR3 is TGTGCCAGCAGAAAGAACACAGGGGACGAGCAGTACTTC. Its protein is CASRKNTGDEQYF.

The chain is built from TRBV5-1 and TRBJ2-5, with D hard to call. The CDR3 length is 13 residues. V dropped 0 bases and J dropped 5 bases, with 8 bases sitting between them. Germline assignment: CDR1 SGHRS and CDR2 YFSETQ. CDR3 in amino acids: CASSLALAETQYF. CDR3 sequence (DNA): TGCGCCAGCAGCTTGGCCTTAGCCGAGACCCAGTACTTC.

The J gene is TRBJ2-7, the V gene TRBV7-9; 9 bases line up with TRBD2. With 3 bases clipped from V and 5 bases from J, the junction kept 8 bases outside the gene matches. This CDR3 comprises 15 residues. CDR1 is SEHNR, CDR2 FQNEAQ, per germline (reference sequence). Written as DNA, the CDR3 is TGTGCCAGCAGCTTTATTGCGGGAGGGACCGACGAGCAGTACTTC. Translated: CASSFIAGGTDEQYF.

This sequence joins TRBV7-3 and TRBJ1-6; D is undetermined. V was shortened by 1 base and J by 7 bases, with 11 bases between the two germline ends. CDR3 length: 15 amino acids. The V gene's germline CDR1 is SGHTA and CDR2 FQGTGA. DNA of the CDR3: TGTGCCAGCAGCTTAATGGGCAGGTTCAATTCACCCCTCCACTTT. Residues: CASSLMGRFNSPLHF.

V and J are TRBV27 and TRBJ2-1; 10 nucleotides agree with TRBD2. V was pared by 6 bases and J by 1 base, with 6 bases of the junction left unmatched. Germline CDR1 is MNHEY and CDR2 is SMNVEV (reference sequence). The CDR3 consists of 16 residues. The CDR3 here is CASSPSGGYSYNEQFF. CDR3 bases: TGTGCCAGCAGCCCTAGCGGGGGCTATTCCTACAATGAGCAGTTCTTC.

This sequence joins TRBV7-9 and TRBJ2-2; possible D gene TRBD1, 5 bases. V was shortened by 5 bases and J by 2 bases, with 12 bases between the two germline ends. The CDR3 covers 15 residues. Germline V gene sequence: CDR1 SEHNR, CDR2 FQNEAQ (reference sequence). The CDR3 region is CASSKTEFNTGELFF. In DNA, the CDR3 is TGTGCCAGCAGCAAGACAGAATTCAACACCGGGGAGCTGTTTTTT.

In this sample, this clone turned up once. The rearrangement joins TRBV2 to TRBJ2-7; TRBD1 might be the D (7 bases). The CDR3 has 15 amino acids. The germline V gene has CDR1 SNHLY and CDR2 FYNNEI. The ends were cut back, 1 base at V and 1 base at J, with 11 bases in the middle. The CDR3: CASSEGAGGSYEQYF. As DNA, the CDR3 is TGTGCCAGCAGTGAAGGGGCAGGGGGGTCCTACGAGCAGTACTTC.

The chain has TRBV7-8 and TRBJ1-2; 8 bases line up with TRBD1. The junction had 16 bases not matched to a gene; V was cut back by 4 bases and J by 3 bases. Germline values: CDR1 SGHVS, CDR2 FQNEAQ. The CDR3 has 18 residues. CDR3 coding DNA: TGTGCCAGCAGCTGGAGGACAGGGAGGTTTTTAAGGGACTATGGCTACACCTTC. Its protein product is CASSWRTGRFLRDYGYTF.

The rearrangement joins TRBV3-1 (or the pseudogene TRBV3-2) to TRBJ1-1, with D possibly matching TRBD1 (5 bases). Trimming pared 4 bases from V and 6 bases from J, leaving 12 bases between. There are 13 residues in the CDR3. CDR1 is LGHDT, CDR2 YNNKEL, per germline (reference sequence). The CDR3: CASSPRSGAEAFF. CDR3 in DNA: TGTGCCAGCAGCCCCAGATCGGGGGCTGAAGCTTTCTTT.

The chain employs TRBV5-1 and TRBJ1-1, with no clear D. The germline V gene encodes CDR1 SGHRS and CDR2 YFSETQ. Trimming took 0 bases from V and 4 from J, leaving 13 bases between them. This CDR3 is 15 amino acids long. In DNA form, the CDR3 reads TGCGCCAGCAGCTTGGCCTTAATTGGAGTCACTGAAGCTTTCTTT. This sequence encodes CASSLALIGVTEAFF.

This clone was seen a handful of times. The genes are TRBV4-1 and TRBJ2-3; 9 nucleotides align to TRBD2. This CDR3 spans 15 amino acids. V lost 0 bases, J lost 3 bases, and 1 base stayed unmatched. Germline lookup yields CDR1 MGHRA and CDR2 YSYEKL. In DNA, the CDR3 is TGCGCCAGCAGCCAAGATGCGGGGGGGACAGATACGCAGTATTTT. Its translation: CASSQDAGGTDTQYF.

The chain has TRBV30 and TRBJ2-5; D remains ambiguous. V was clipped by 0 bases and J by 5 bases, with 10 bases between them. This CDR3 spans 13 amino acids. The germline gives CDR1 GTSNPN, CDR2 SVGIG (reference sequence). This CDR3 is CAWSVPSGETQYF. CDR3 nucleotides: TGTGCCTGGAGTGTACCTAGTGGGGAGACCCAGTACTTC.

The rearrangement links TRBV6-2 or TRBV6-3 to TRBJ1-5; no clear D gene. The germline V gene has CDR1 MNHEY and CDR2 SVGEGT. V was trimmed by 5 bases and J by 3 bases, leaving 5 bases between them. The CDR3 spans 12 residues. CDR3 protein: CASSAPNQPQHF. DNA of the CDR3: TGTGCCAGCAGTGCGCCCAATCAGCCCCAGCATTTT.